Sequencing of this T cell receptor (beta chain) was carried out in a study of T cells after yellow fever vaccination. It was through 5'RACE template switching that TCR cDNA was made, with a universal primer site and UMIs added. TCRdb reprocessed the 5' RACE reads with MiXCR, giving one entry per CDR3 protein. The profile covers under 150,000 distinct CDR3 sequences, with 7.7% appearing a single time and 0.55% to 0.9% taken by the ten largest. A few counts support this clonotype. Its antigen is as yet unknown. At one of its ends the junction is not consistent with the germline gene, which may arise from a read error. Germline loops: CDR1 DFQATT, CDR2 SNEGSKA (reference sequence). This CDR3 has 15 amino acids. Points from the study as a whole: Boosting was followed by the reappearance of most primary-vaccination clones (about 97% CD4, around 90% CD8).

V usage is TRBV20-1 and J usage is TRBJ1-5; 9 nucleotides agree with TRBD1. This sequence originates from a man between 25 and 39 years old who received the YFV17D yellow fever vaccine. The source was CD4+ T cells sorted from PBMCs, collected 5 days after the yellow fever booster vaccination. The CDR3 DNA follows: TGCAGTGCAAGAGGGACAGGGATGAGCAATCAGCCCCAGCATTTT. Protein sequence: CSARGTGMSNQPQHF.